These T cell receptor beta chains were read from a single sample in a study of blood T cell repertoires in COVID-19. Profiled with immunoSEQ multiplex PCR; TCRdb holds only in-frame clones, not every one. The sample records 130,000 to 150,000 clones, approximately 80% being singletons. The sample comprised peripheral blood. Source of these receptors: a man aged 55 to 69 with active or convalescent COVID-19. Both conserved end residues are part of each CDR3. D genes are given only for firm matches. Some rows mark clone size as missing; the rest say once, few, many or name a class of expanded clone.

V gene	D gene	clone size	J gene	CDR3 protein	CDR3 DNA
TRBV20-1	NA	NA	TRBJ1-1	CSARDLREAFF	TGCAGTGCTAGAGATCTGAGGGAAGCTTTCTTT
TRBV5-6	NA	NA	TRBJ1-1	CASSFLQRVNPNTEAFF	TGTGCCAGCAGCTTTCTCCAGCGTGTCAACCCGAACACTGAAGCTTTCTTT
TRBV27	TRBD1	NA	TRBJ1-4	CASSLGGQPNEKLFF	TGTGCCAGCAGTTTAGGGGGACAGCCCAATGAAAAACTGTTTTTT
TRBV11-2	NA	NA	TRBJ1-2	CASSLASRSYTF	TGTGCCAGCAGCTTAGCATCCCGGTCCTACACCTTC
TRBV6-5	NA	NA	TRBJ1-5	CASSYSSYQPQHF	TGTGCCAGCAGTTACTCCAGTTATCAGCCCCAGCATTTT
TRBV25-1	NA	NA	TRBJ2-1	CASSGTDRYPYNEQFF	TGTGCCAGCAGTGGAACAGACAGGTACCCCTACAATGAGCAGTTCTTC
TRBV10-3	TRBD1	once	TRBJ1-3	CAISPEPSGQGRGNTIYF	TGTGCCATCAGTCCCGAACCCTCCGGACAGGGGAGGGGAAACACCATATATTTT
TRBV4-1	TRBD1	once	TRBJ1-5	CASSPQGARSNQPQHF	TGCGCCAGCAGCCCACAGGGGGCACGGAGCAATCAGCCCCAGCATTTT
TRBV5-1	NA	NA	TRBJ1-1	CASSSGVTEAFF	TGCGCCAGCAGTTCAGGGGTTACTGAAGCTTTCTTT
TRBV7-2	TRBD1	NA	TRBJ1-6	CASSFDRGVGSPLHF	TGTGCCAGCAGCTTCGACAGGGGAGTAGGGTCACCCCTCCACTTT
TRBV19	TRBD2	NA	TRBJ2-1	CASSIRPGLAGDWEQFF	TGTGCCAGTAGTATCCGACCGGGACTAGCGGGAGATTGGGAGCAGTTCTTC
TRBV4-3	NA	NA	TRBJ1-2	CASSQDRGATDYGYTF	TGCGCCAGCAGCCAAGATCGGGGTGCCACCGACTATGGCTACACCTTC
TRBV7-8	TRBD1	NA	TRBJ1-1	CASSLEGAGTEAFF	TGTGCCAGCAGCTTAGAGGGGGCAGGCACTGAAGCTTTCTTT
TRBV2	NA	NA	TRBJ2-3	CASKISAASTDTQYF	TGTGCCAGCAAAATCTCAGCGGCTAGCACAGATACGCAGTATTTT
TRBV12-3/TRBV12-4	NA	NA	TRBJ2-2	CASSLNGPGELFF	TGTGCCAGCAGTCTAAATGGTCCCGGGGAGCTGTTTTTT
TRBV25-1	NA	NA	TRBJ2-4	CASSSFRRGLNIQYF	TGTGCCAGCAGTTCCTTCCGGCGGGGGCTGAACATTCAGTACTTC
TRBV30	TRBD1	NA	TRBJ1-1	CAWSVTLGQGAFMNTEAFF	TGTGCCTGGAGTGTTACTTTAGGACAGGGGGCCTTTATGAACACTGAAGCTTTCTTT
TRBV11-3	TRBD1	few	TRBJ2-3	CASSRDRVSTDTQYF	TGTGCCAGCAGCCGAGACAGGGTTAGCACAGATACGCAGTATTTT
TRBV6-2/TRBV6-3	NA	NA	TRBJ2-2	CASSRLGGTGELFF	TGTGCCAGCAGCCGTTTGGGGGGTACCGGGGAGCTGTTTTTT
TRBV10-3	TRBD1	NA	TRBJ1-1	CATGQGWGDTEAFF	TGTGCCACCGGACAGGGATGGGGGGACACTGAAGCTTTCTTT
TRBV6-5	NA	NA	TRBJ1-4	CASSRGTANEKLFF	TGTGCCAGCAGTAGGGGGACGGCTAATGAAAAACTGTTTTTT
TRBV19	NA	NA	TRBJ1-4	CASSIGDTTSRKLFF	TGTGCCAGTAGTATAGGGGACACTACTTCGAGGAAACTGTTTTTT
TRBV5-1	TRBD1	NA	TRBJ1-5	CASSPGQWNQPQHF	TGCGCCAGCAGCCCGGGACAGTGGAATCAGCCCCAGCATTTT
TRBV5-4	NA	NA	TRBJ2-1	CASSLGGLRSYNEQFF	TGTGCCAGCAGCTTGGGGGGACTGCGCTCCTACAATGAGCAGTTCTTC
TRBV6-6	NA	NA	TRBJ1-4	CASSYIGGSTNEKLFF	TGTGCCAGCAGTTACATCGGCGGTTCAACTAATGAAAAACTGTTTTTT
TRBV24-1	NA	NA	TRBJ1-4	CATSDSRNEKLFF	TGTGCCACCAGCGATTCCAGGAATGAAAAACTGTTTTTT
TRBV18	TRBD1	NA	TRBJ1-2	CASSPRQGSDYGYTF	TGTGCCAGCTCACCACGACAGGGGTCAGACTATGGCTACACCTTC
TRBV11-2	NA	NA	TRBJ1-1	CASSPRDGTEAFF	TGTGCCAGCAGCCCCCGGGATGGCACTGAAGCTTTCTTT
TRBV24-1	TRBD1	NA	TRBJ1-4	CATSATGATNEKLFF	TGTGCCACCAGTGCTACAGGGGCAACTAATGAAAAACTGTTTTTT
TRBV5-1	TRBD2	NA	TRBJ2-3	CASSLDPAGGLIGGTDTQYF	TGCGCCAGCAGCTTGGATCCAGCGGGGGGCCTTATCGGTGGGACAGATACGCAGTATTTT
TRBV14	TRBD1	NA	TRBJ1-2	CASSGDRVYGYTF	TGTGCCAGCAGCGGGGACAGAGTCTATGGCTACACCTTC
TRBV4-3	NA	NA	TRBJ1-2	CASSHFTRAKEDYGYTF	TGCGCCAGCAGCCACTTCACCCGGGCAAAGGAGGACTATGGCTACACCTTC
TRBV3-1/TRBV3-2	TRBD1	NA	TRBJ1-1	CASSAGGVTEAFF	TGTGCCAGCAGCGCAGGGGGTGTCACTGAAGCTTTCTTT
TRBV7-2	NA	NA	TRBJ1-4	CASSLTGVTNEKLFF	TGTGCCAGCAGCTTAACAGGTGTAACTAATGAAAAACTGTTTTTT
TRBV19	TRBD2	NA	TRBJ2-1	CASSIKAGGGYNEQFF	TGTGCCAGTAGTATTAAGGCGGGAGGGGGCTACAATGAGCAGTTCTTC
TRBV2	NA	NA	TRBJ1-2	CASRQGLGGYTF	TGTGCCAGCAGACAGGGTTTGGGTGGCTACACCTTC
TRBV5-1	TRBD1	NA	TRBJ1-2	CASSLDQGAFGYTF	TGCGCCAGCAGCTTGGACCAGGGGGCGTTTGGCTACACCTTC
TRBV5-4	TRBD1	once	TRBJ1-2	CASSVGQDNYGYTF	TGTGCCAGCAGCGTGGGACAGGATAACTATGGCTACACCTTC
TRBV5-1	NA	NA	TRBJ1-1	CASSSPPRGTNTEAFF	TGCGCCAGCAGCTCCCCACCCCGCGGGACTAACACTGAAGCTTTCTTT
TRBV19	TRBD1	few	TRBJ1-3	CASSGQVFGNTIYF	TGTGCCAGTAGTGGACAGGTCTTTGGAAACACCATATATTTT
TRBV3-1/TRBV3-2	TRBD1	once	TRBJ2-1	CVSSASGQGALSYNEQFF	TGTGTTAGCAGCGCAAGTGGGCAGGGGGCTCTATCCTACAATGAGCAGTTCTTC
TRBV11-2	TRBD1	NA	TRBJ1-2	CASSSSALGQGLWYGYTF	TGTGCCAGCAGCTCTAGCGCCCTCGGACAGGGGTTATGGTATGGCTACACCTTC
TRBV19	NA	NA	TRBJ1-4	CASSSRSGALATNEKLFF	TGTGCCAGTAGTAGCAGGTCAGGGGCGCTGGCAACTAATGAAAAACTGTTTTTT
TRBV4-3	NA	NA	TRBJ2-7	CASSQAQASHYEQYF	TGCGCCAGCAGCCAAGCTCAGGCTTCTCACTACGAGCAGTACTTC
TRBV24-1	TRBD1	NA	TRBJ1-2	CATSDAGTDLYGYTF	TGTGCCACCAGTGATGCCGGGACAGACCTCTATGGCTACACCTTC
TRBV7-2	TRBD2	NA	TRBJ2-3	CASSLGPSGRDTQYF	TGTGCCAGCAGCTTAGGGCCTAGCGGGAGGGATACGCAGTATTTT
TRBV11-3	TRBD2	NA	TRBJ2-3	CASSKSGIRTDTQYF	TGTGCCAGCAGCAAAAGCGGGATTCGCACAGATACGCAGTATTTT
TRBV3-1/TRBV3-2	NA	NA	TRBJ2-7	CASSQSDRLTYEQYF	TGTGCCAGCAGCCAAAGTGATCGACTAACCTACGAGCAGTACTTC
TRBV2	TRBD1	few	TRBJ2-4	CASSLGQGENIQYF	TGTGCCAGCAGTCTGGGACAGGGTGAAAACATTCAGTACTTC
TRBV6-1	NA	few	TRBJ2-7	CASSELQGAPIYEQYF	TGTGCCAGCAGTGAGTTACAGGGAGCGCCCATATACGAGCAGTACTTC
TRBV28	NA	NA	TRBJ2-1	CASSYNRGGYNEQFF	TGTGCCAGCAGTTACAACAGGGGAGGCTACAATGAGCAGTTCTTC
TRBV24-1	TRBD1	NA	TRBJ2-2	CATGQGVGLGTGELFF	TGTGCCACCGGACAGGGCGTTGGTTTGGGCACCGGGGAGCTGTTTTTT
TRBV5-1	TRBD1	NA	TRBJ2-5	CASSLRTGRRETQYF	TGCGCCAGCAGCCTTAGGACAGGGCGGAGGGAGACCCAGTACTTC
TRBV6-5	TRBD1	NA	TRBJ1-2	CASSGQGARVGYTF	TGTGCCAGCAGCGGACAGGGGGCAAGAGTTGGCTACACCTTC
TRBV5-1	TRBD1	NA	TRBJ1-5	CASSLTGGGQPQHF	TGCGCCAGCAGCCTGACAGGGGGCGGTCAGCCCCAGCATTTT
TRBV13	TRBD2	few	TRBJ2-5	CASSLVGGDETQYF	TGTGCCAGCAGCTTAGTGGGGGGGGATGAGACCCAGTACTTC
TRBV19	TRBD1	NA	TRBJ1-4	CASSTTGTGGRSEKLFF	TGTGCCAGTAGTACAACCGGGACAGGGGGCAGGAGTGAAAAACTGTTTTTT
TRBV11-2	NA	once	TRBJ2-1	CASSFFAGISSSYNEQFF	TGTGCCAGCAGCTTCTTCGCGGGCATCTCAAGCTCCTACAATGAGCAGTTCTTC
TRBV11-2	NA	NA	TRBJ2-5	CASSLDYGLAREETQYF	TGTGCCAGCAGCTTAGATTATGGTCTAGCGCGTGAAGAGACCCAGTACTTC
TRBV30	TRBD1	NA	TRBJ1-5	CAWSAFGQGNGQPQHF	TGTGCCTGGAGTGCATTCGGACAGGGGAATGGTCAGCCCCAGCATTTT